These 29 T cell receptor beta chains came from one sample sequenced in a study of T cell changes during pregnancy in multiple sclerosis. Generated by immunoSEQ multiplex PCR, the TCRdb table keeps only in-frame clones and is missing some. The table shows 55,000 to 70,000 clones, with around nine tenths occurring only once. Source: CD4+ T cells from peripheral blood mononuclear cells, taken in the third trimester of pregnancy. The receptors originated from a female donor with multiple sclerosis, enrolled in a pregnancy study.

This clone was seen more than once but under ten times. The chain joins TRBV7-9 to TRBJ1-1, with no clear D. This CDR3 is 13 amino acids long. V was trimmed by 2 bases and J by 3 bases, leaving 7 bases between them. Germline CDR1 SEHNR, CDR2 FQNEAQ (reference sequence). The CDR3 is CASSLQEDTEAFF. The CDR3, as DNA: TGTGCCAGCAGCTTACAGGAAGACACTGAAGCTTTCTTT.

This clone was found a few times. Germline and junction disagree at one end, which may indicate a read error. This chain joins TRBV7-2 and TRBJ1-2; weak D call: TRBD1 (6 bases). Germline lookup yields CDR1 SGHTA and CDR2 FQGNSA. The CDR3 totals 12 residues. This chain's CDR3 is CASSPARGGDAF. As DNA, the CDR3 is TGTGCCAGCAGCCCGGCAAGGGGGGGAGATGCCTTC.

The chain couples TRBV6-6 to TRBJ2-7; 8 bases fit TRBD2. Trimming cost V 6 bases and J 0 bases; bases outside gene matches: 7. CDR3 length: 15 residues. The germline V gene encodes CDR1 MNHNY and CDR2 SVGAGI (reference sequence). The CDR3 region is CASSYPSGHSYEQYF. Here the CDR3 DNA reads TGTGCCAGCAGCTACCCTAGCGGGCACTCCTACGAGCAGTACTTC.

The genes are TRBV5-6 and TRBJ1-1; 7 bases fit TRBD1. The length of the CDR3 is 13 residues. After removal of 4 bases from V and 1 base from J, the junction contained 1 base not matched to a gene. Germline CDR1 is SGHDT and CDR2 is YYEEEE. CDR3 DNA: TGTGCCAGCAGCGGGGACAGGAACACTGAAGCTTTCTTT. The encoded protein is CASSGDRNTEAFF.

This chain joins TRBV30 and TRBJ2-1; 13 nucleotides line up with TRBD2. The germline gives CDR1 GTSNPN, CDR2 SVGIG (reference sequence). V shed 2 bases and J 3 bases; nucleotides not matched to a gene: 7. The CDR3 spans 17 residues. The CDR3 is CAWSSIRTSGSYNEQFF. CDR3 DNA: TGTGCCTGGAGTTCCATACGGACTAGCGGGAGCTACAATGAGCAGTTCTTC. The complete variable domain, with remaining parts taken from reference TRBV30 and TRBJ2-1, reads SQTIHQWPATLVQPVGSPLSLECTVEGTSNPNLYWYRQAAGRGLQLLFYSVGIGQISSEVPQNLSASRPQDRQFILSSKKLLLSDSGFYLCAWSSIRTSGSYNEQFFGPGTRLTVL.

The chain recombines TRBV18 with TRBJ2-3, with a weak D call TRBD1 (6 bases). Germline CDR1 is KGHSH and CDR2 is LQKENI. CDR3 size: 15 residues. V was shortened by 2 bases and J by 4 bases, with 13 bases between the two germline ends. In DNA, the CDR3 is TGTGCCAGCTCACCATCGACCTCAGGGGCAGATACGCAGTATTTT. Translating gives CASSPSTSGADTQYF.

This chain connects TRBV6-5 to TRBJ2-5, with 13 nucleotides matching TRBD2. The CDR3 runs to 14 residues. The V gene's germline CDR1 is MNHEY and CDR2 SVGAGI. V trimming: 5 bases; J trimming: 5 bases; junction bases outside the gene matches: 2. The chain's CDR3 is CASSETSGGETQYF. The DNA of the CDR3 is TGTGCCAGCAGTGAGACTAGCGGGGGGGAGACCCAGTACTTC.

V gene TRBV19 combines with J gene TRBJ1-1; TRBD1 agrees at 9 bases. The length of the CDR3 is 17 residues. V lost 6 bases and J lost 4; bases outside the gene matches: 15. From germline, CDR1 is LNHDA and CDR2 SQIVND (reference sequence). In nucleotides, the CDR3 is TGTGCCAGTAGGACCCGACCGGGACAGGGAGGTGTCACTGAAGCTTTCTTT. Translated: CASRTRPGQGGVTEAFF. Full variable domain (rest looked up from reference TRBV19 and TRBJ1-1): DGGITQSPKYLFRKEGQNVTLSCEQNLNHDAMYWYRQDPGQGLRLIYYSQIVNDFQKGDIAEGYSVSREKKESFPLTVTSAQKNPTAFYLCASRTRPGQGGVTEAFFGQGTRLTVV.

The table lists this clone with a few counts. V gene TRBV7-9 combines with J gene TRBJ1-1, with a weak D call TRBD1 (6 bases). The CDR3 consists of 16 residues. Trimming left V 9 bases short and J 4 bases short, with 24 bases between. CDR1 and CDR2 from the germline V gene are SEHNR and FQNEAQ (reference sequence). The CDR3 DNA reads as TGTGCCAGTGCCCCATCAGGGGCGGGGGGTGGCACTGAAGCTTTCTTT. This translates into CASAPSGAGGGTEAFF.

J is TRBJ2-7 and V is TRBV5-1; the match to TRBD1 covers 9 bases. From germline, CDR1 is SGHRS and CDR2 YFSETQ. The CDR3 is 15 amino acids. The trim removed 2 bases at V and 7 bases at J, leaving 10 bases unmatched. The CDR3 coding sequence is TGCGCCAGCAGCTTCTGGGACAGGGAACGGGGAGAGCAGTACTTC. Its translation: CASSFWDRERGEQYF.

The J gene is TRBJ1-2, the V gene TRBV6-5; 7 nucleotides match TRBD1. The germline V gene has CDR1 MNHEY and CDR2 SVGAGI. V shed 4 bases, J shed 3 bases, and the junction held 8 bases outside the gene matches. The CDR3 loop spans 15 amino acids. The DNA of the CDR3 is TGTGCCAGCAGTTCCACAGGGGACACACACTATGGCTACACCTTC. It is translated as CASSSTGDTHYGYTF.

This clone occurred many times. This chain uses TRBV6-1 with TRBJ2-7; 9 bases map to TRBD1. The germline V gene encodes CDR1 MNHNS and CDR2 SASEGT. The V gene end was trimmed by 8 bases and the J gene end by 1 base; junction bases not matched to a gene: 6. CDR3 length: 14 amino acids. CDR3 region: CASSQGAASYEQYF. In nucleotides, the CDR3 is TGTGCCAGCTCACAGGGGGCAGCATCCTACGAGCAGTACTTC.

The chain recombines TRBV19 with TRBJ2-2; 7 nucleotides agree with TRBD1. Trimming took 0 bases from V and 6 from J; bases not matched to a gene: 10. Germline V CDR1 and CDR2: LNHDA, SQIVND (reference sequence). The CDR3 extends over 17 amino acids. In nucleotides, the CDR3 is TGTGCCAGTAGTATAGATCTAGGACAGGACCCACCCGGGGAGCTGTTTTTT. It translates to CASSIDLGQDPPGELFF.

This clone was counted once. V and J are TRBV19 and TRBJ1-1, with D tentatively TRBD1 (6 bases). Germline CDR1 reads LNHDA; CDR2 reads SQIVND (reference sequence). V lost 5 bases and J lost 3, with 16 bases in between. This CDR3 comprises 15 residues. This chain's CDR3 is CASSPGQGRYTEAFF. The CDR3 nucleotides are TGTGCCAGTAGTCCTGGGCAGGGGCGATACACTGAAGCTTTCTTT.

This chain uses TRBV10-1 with TRBJ2-7, with a weak D call TRBD2 (6 bases). V gave up 9 bases and J gave up 3 bases, with 12 bases separating them. The length of the CDR3 is 12 residues. The germline V gene encodes CDR1 WNHNN and CDR2 SYGVQD (reference sequence). CDR3 nucleotide sequence: TGCGCCAGGGCGGGGCGGCGCTACGAGCAGTACTTC. Its translation: CARAGRRYEQYF.

J is TRBJ2-3 and V is TRBV29-1; 15 nucleotides line up with TRBD2. V gave up 7 bases and J gave up 1 base; unmatched junction bases: 12. The V gene's germline CDR1 is SQVTM and CDR2 ANQGSEA. This CDR3 spans 18 amino acids. Here the CDR3 DNA reads TGCAGCGGGCCCTTGGGGGGGACTAGCGGGGGGCGCACAGATACGCAGTATTTT. Translation gives CSGPLGGTSGGRTDTQYF.

The CDR3 bases are TGTGCCAGCAGCCCCCAAGGCGGGGCGGGCACCGGGGAGCTGTTTTTT. Translated: CASSPQGGAGTGELFF. V and J are TRBV4-2 and TRBJ2-2; D possibly corresponds to TRBD2 (6 bases). The V and J ends lost 4 bases and 4 bases respectively, with 16 bases between them. From germline, CDR1 is LGHNA and CDR2 YNFKEQ. The CDR3 has 16 residues.

The CDR3 protein is CASRLGGGDQETQYF. DNA for the CDR3: TGTGCCAGCAGACTGGGCGGCGGGGACCAAGAGACCCAGTACTTC. This chain links TRBV5-4 with TRBJ2-5; maybe TRBD2 (6 bases). Looked up from germline, CDR1 is SGHNT and CDR2 is YYREEE (reference sequence). The CDR3 loop spans 15 amino acids. V shed 5 bases and J shed 0 bases, with 14 bases lying between them.

The rearrangement uses TRBV6-5 and TRBJ1-3; 9 bases map to TRBD1. Germline lookup yields CDR1 MNHEY and CDR2 SVGAGI. The CDR3 extends over 13 amino acids. The V gene end was trimmed by 10 bases and the J gene end by 4 bases; junction bases not matched to a gene: 5. The CDR3 nucleotides are TGTGCCACGTTGGGACAGGGAGGAAACACCATATATTTT. This sequence encodes CATLGQGGNTIYF.

V is TRBV7-8 and J is TRBJ2-7, with 11 bases fitting TRBD1. The CDR3 has 19 residues. Trimming at V came to 3 bases and at J to 5 bases, leaving 18 bases not matched to a gene. The V gene's germline CDR1 is SGHVS and CDR2 FQNEAQ. The CDR3 region is CASSLEQDRGQLSIDEQYF. The CDR3 DNA reads TGTGCCAGCAGCTTGGAACAGGACAGGGGGCAACTTAGTATCGACGAGCAGTACTTC.

This clone was observed a single time. This chain connects TRBV18 to TRBJ2-6, with 7 bases that match TRBD2. The ends lost 3 bases at V and 0 bases at J; junction bases unmatched: 2. Germline values: CDR1 KGHSH, CDR2 LQKENI. The CDR3 totals 16 residues. In DNA form, the CDR3 reads TGTGCCAGCTCACCGTGGACTAGCTCTGGGGCCAACGTCCTGACTTTC. It encodes CASSPWTSSGANVLTF.

The chain uses TRBV6-5 and TRBJ2-7; 9 bases align to TRBD1. Germline CDR1 MNHEY, CDR2 SVGAGI. Unmatched junction bases numbered 8, after V lost 3 bases and J lost 5 bases. This CDR3 region has 15 residues. CDR3 region: CASSYWTGEADEQYF. CDR3 coding DNA: TGTGCCAGCAGTTATTGGACAGGGGAGGCCGACGAGCAGTACTTC.

J is TRBJ1-3 and V is TRBV18; 8 bases match TRBD1. Unmatched junction bases numbered 4, after V lost 2 bases and J lost 4 bases. Germline loops: CDR1 KGHSH, CDR2 LQKENI. This CDR3 has 15 amino acids. This CDR3 reads CASSPRGQGGNTIYF. CDR3 coding DNA: TGTGCCAGCTCACCAAGAGGACAGGGAGGAAACACCATATATTTT.

This clone appeared once. The chain links TRBV18 to TRBJ2-5; TRBD2 aligns across 7 bases. V shed 3 bases and J 4 bases; nucleotides not matched to a gene: 8. Per the germline V gene, CDR1 is KGHSH and CDR2 is LQKENI. The CDR3 is 15 amino acids. The CDR3 DNA reads TGTGCCAGCTCACCGTGGGGAGGGACTGGAGAGACCCAGTACTTC. This translates into CASSPWGGTGETQYF.

V is TRBV7-3 and J is TRBJ2-7; the D gene is possibly TRBD2 (6 bases). Deletions cut 2 bases from V and 5 bases from J, with 13 bases between. The CDR3 is 14 residues long. Germline CDR1 and CDR2: SGHTA and FQGTGA. Here the CDR3 DNA reads TGTGCCAGCAGCTTACAGGGAGGAATGGACGAGCAGTACTTC. It translates to CASSLQGGMDEQYF. Looking up the rest from reference TRBV7-3 and TRBJ2-7 gives the full variable domain: GAGVSQTPSNKVTEKGKYVELRCDPISGHTALYWYRQSLGQGPEFLIYFQGTGAADDSGLPNDRFFAVRPEGSVSTLKIQRTERGDSAVYLCASSLQGGMDEQYFGPGTRLTVT.

The V and J genes are TRBV21-1 and TRBJ2-7; whether TRBD1, the table's D call, matches the DNA was not checked. TRBV21-1 is reported as a pseudogene. This CDR3 has 14 amino acids. The CDR3 nucleotides read TGTGCCAGCAGCAGAGACAGAAAACCCTACGAGCAGTACTTC. Amino acids: CASSRDRKPYEQYF.

J is TRBJ2-2 and V is TRBV13; 7 bases map to TRBD1. After removal of 3 bases from V and 3 bases from J, the junction contained 10 bases not matched to a gene. Per the germline V gene, CDR1 is PRHDT and CDR2 is FYEKMQ (reference sequence). The CDR3 is 17 amino acids. The CDR3 nucleotides read TGTGCCAGCAGCTTCATTTCTCACAGGGGATACACCGGGGAGCTGTTTTTT. Amino acid sequence: CASSFISHRGYTGELFF.

The CDR3 protein is CASSFLTGLAKNIQYF. Here the CDR3 DNA reads TGTGCCAGCAGCTTTTTGACAGGGCTAGCCAAAAACATTCAGTACTTC. The rearrangement uses TRBV5-6 and TRBJ2-4; TRBD1 agrees at 7 bases. Germline V gives CDR1 SGHDT, CDR2 YYEEEE. Trimming removed 2 bases from V and 0 bases from J; junction bases left unmatched: 5. The CDR3 totals 16 residues.

This chain links TRBV4-2 with TRBJ1-2; possible D gene TRBD1, 6 bases. The CDR3 loop spans 15 amino acids. Trimming cost V 1 base and J 8 bases, with 17 bases left between them. CDR1 LGHNA and CDR2 YNFKEQ come from the germline V gene. The CDR3 spells CASSQVAGTRRGYTF. In DNA, the CDR3 is TGTGCCAGCAGCCAAGTTGCCGGGACACGGCGGGGCTACACCTTC.